This T cell receptor (beta chain) was obtained from a study of shared clonotypes between healthy human individuals. A remark on this clone: Its antigen remains unidentified. This sample includes further DNA sequences coding for the same CDR3.

This CDR3 has 13 residues. CDR1 and CDR2 (germline): SGDLS, YYNGEE. Germline trimming cut 3 bases from V and 3 bases from J; bases unmatched to any gene: 3. Only CD45RO-negative cells positively selected for CCR7 counted as naive CD8 cells, so terminally differentiated effector memory CD45RA+ cells were excluded. Donors had no recently reported acute infections or vaccinations and were HIV-negative. Every contributor of samples was a Caucasian grown-up residing in Nashville, Tennessee. Sequencing used immunoSEQ multiplex PCR; TCRdb keeps in-frame clones, though not all of them. The sample contains around 2,100,000 clones, about 94% of which appear only once. Findings of the study overall: Apart from blood, nothing was sampled; tissue repertoires likely differ.

Specimen: naive CD8+ T cells sorted from blood. The rearrangement links TRBV9 to TRBJ2-7; 7 bases fit TRBD1. The sequence came from a young man in good health. CDR3 sequence (DNA): TGTGCCAGCAGCGCGGCAGGGGGCTACGAGCAGTACTTC. Translating it yields CASSAAGGYEQYF. Together with reference TRBV9 and TRBJ2-7, the CDR3 gives the full variable domain: DSGVTQTPKHLITATGQRVTLRCSPRSGDLSVYWYQQSLDQGLQFLIQYYNGEERAKGNILERFSAQQFPDLHSELNLSSLELGDSALYFCASSAAGGYEQYFGPGTRLTVT.